This entry lists 8 T cell receptor beta chains sequenced from one sample in a study of tissue T cells after allogeneic stem cell transplantation. The sample's time point: mouse harvest day 7 after allogeneic transplant. Tail vein injection delivered 10^7 T-cell-depleted bone marrow cells and 10^6 splenic CD5+ T cells. Using immunoSEQ multiplex PCR, the repertoire was profiled, and TCRdb retains in-frame clones only, with some absent. This sample has 8,000 or so clones, with 35% to 60% found just once. Source material: gut tissue. Every receptor here comes from a female BALB/c mouse given C57BL/6 T cells with graft-versus-host disease after an allogeneic hematopoietic cell transplant.

To note about this clone: Gene labels here are mouse ones. The sequence runs out 1 residue before the end of the CDR3; the remainder is reconstructed from the germline J gene. The chain couples TRBV26 to TRBJ1-4; D is possibly TRBD1 (6 bases). The CDR3 length is 15 residues. Germline-derived CDR1 and CDR2 are KGHPV and FQNQEV (reference sequence). V lost 2 bases and J 0 bases, leaving 7 bases between the germline ends. CDR3 residues: CASSLRGVSNERLFF. The CDR3 bases that were read are TGTGCCAGCAGTCTGAGGGGGGTTTCCAACGAAAGATTATTT.

Note on this clone: Gene names denote mouse genes. The DNA ends 1 residue before the CDR3 does, and the rest of the CDR3 is filled in from the germline J gene. This chain joins TRBV13-3 and TRBJ2-7; no reliable D call. The CDR3 length is 11 residues. CDR1 is NNHDY and CDR2 is SYVADS in the germline V gene. The V end lost 1 base, the J end lost 5 bases, and 4 bases lay between the germline ends. Partial CDR3 DNA: TGTGCCAGCAGTGATTCGAATGAACAGTAC. Its translation: CASSDSNEQY. The whole CDR3 region reads CASSDSNEQYF.

This clone has only a few counts. Each gene name is a mouse one. The read finishes 1 residue shy of the CDR3 end, and the germline J gene is used to complete it. This chain joins TRBV26 and TRBJ1-4; 7 bases agree with TRBD1. This CDR3 region has 14 residues. Germline V gene sequence: CDR1 KGHPV, CDR2 FQNQEV (reference sequence). V lost 4 bases to trimming and J lost 3 bases; unmatched junction nucleotides: 2. Incomplete CDR3 DNA: TGTGCCAGCAGTCGACAGGGACCCAACGAAAGATTATTT. This encodes CASSRQGPNERLF. The full CDR3 is CASSRQGPNERLFF.

Concerning this clone: Gene names follow the mouse nomenclature. The CDR3: CSSRRLGENTLYF. The DNA read from the CDR3 is TGCTCCAGCAGGAGACTGGGGGAAAACACCTTGTAC. The rearrangement links TRBV23 to TRBJ2-4; whether TRBD2, the table's D call, matches the DNA was not checked. Coverage ceases 1 residue before the CDR3 finishes, and the germline J gene fills in the end. From germline, CDR1 is KGHTA and CDR2 FQNQQP. CDR3 length: 13 residues. Together with reference TRBV23 and TRBJ2-4, the CDR3 gives the full variable domain: DAAVTQKPRYLIKMKGQEAEMKCIPEKGHTAVFWYQQKQSKELKFLIYFQNQQPLDQIDMVKERFSAVCPSSSLCSLGIRTCEAEDSALYLCSSRRLGENTLYFGAGTRLSVL.

This clone came up a few times. Germline and genes: mouse. The chain's CDR3 is CASSLNTGQLYF. The DNA read from the CDR3 is TGTGCCAGCTCTCTCAACACCGGGCAGCTCTAC. The rearrangement joins TRBV12-1 to TRBJ2-2; D gene unclear. The missing CDR3 end, 1 residue past where the read stops, is filled in from the germline J gene. Trimming took off 0 bases at V and 2 bases at J, with 0 bases between the two ends. From germline, CDR1 is SGHSN and CDR2 HYEKVE. CDR3 length: 12 amino acids. The variable domain in full, with the rest retrieved from reference TRBV12-1 and TRBJ2-2, is DSGVVQSPRHIIKEKGGRSVLTCIPISGHSNVVWYQQTLGKELKFLIQHYEKVERDKGFLPSRFSVQQFDDYHSEMNMSALELEDSAMYFCASSLNTGQLYFGEGSKLTVL.

With regard to this clone: Germline and genes here are mouse. CDR3 DNA (partial): TGCTCCAGCAGTCAATCCGCCAGAAACACCGGGCAGCTCTAC. It yields the protein CSSSQSARNTGQLY. The complete CDR3 sequence is CSSSQSARNTGQLYF. This chain joins TRBV23 and TRBJ2-2; the listed D gene, TRBD1, was not tested against the DNA. The sequence runs out 1 residue before the end of the CDR3; the remainder is reconstructed from the germline J gene. The CDR3 is 15 residues long. In germline, CDR1 is KGHTA, CDR2 FQNQQP.

To note about this clone: Mouse gene names and germline throughout. The DNA ends 1 residue before the CDR3 does, and the rest of the CDR3 is filled in from the germline J gene. The rearrangement uses TRBV12-2 and TRBJ2-7, with 8 positions matching TRBD1. Trimming removed 0 bases from V and 3 bases from J; junction bases left unmatched: 6. Germline-derived CDR1 and CDR2 are SGHLS and HYDKME. The CDR3 runs to 15 residues. The CDR3 sequence: CASSLVNTGGYEQYF. The sequenced part of the CDR3 DNA is TGTGCCAGCTCTCTCGTCAATACAGGGGGCTATGAACAGTAC. Full variable domain (outside the CDR3, taken from reference TRBV12-2 and TRBJ2-7): NSGVVQSPRYIIKGKGERSILKCIPISGHLSVAWYQQTQGQELKFFIQHYDKMERDKGNLPSRFSVQQFDDYHSEMNMSALELEDSAVYFCASSLVNTGGYEQYFGPGTRLTVL.

This clone was seen a handful of times. The genes are named according to mouse. The CDR3 end is not reached by the read, which stops 1 residue before it; the germline J gene fills it in. The chain joins TRBV26 to TRBJ2-7; D tentatively reads TRBD1 or TRBD2 (7 bases each). Germline CDR1 and CDR2: KGHPV and FQNQEV (reference sequence). The V and J ends lost 3 bases and 5 bases respectively, with 11 bases between them. CDR3 length: 13 amino acids. CDR3 in amino acids: CASSLQGGNEQYF. CDR3 DNA, as far as it was read: TGTGCCAGCAGTCTCCAGGGGGGGAATGAACAGTAC.